A single sample is the source of the 13 T cell receptor beta chains below, sequenced in a study of molecular identifiers for immune sequencing clone quantification. TCRdb reprocessed the PCR reads with MiXCR, giving one entry per CDR3 protein. The sample holds 75,000 to 95,000 distinct CDR3 sequences, about 23% seen once. Sequencing input: naive CD8+ T cells from blood, with Jurkat cell RNA spiked in. As for subset: FACS-sorted CD8+CD4-CCR7+CD45RA+ naive T cells. These TCRs come from a human donor in good health. Some libraries in this study had Jurkat cell RNA spiked in.

This chain uses TRBV6-6 with TRBJ2-3; the match to TRBD2 covers 11 bases. J gave up 10 bases and V 7 bases, and 13 bases lay outside the gene matches. Germline values: CDR1 MNHNY, CDR2 SVGAGI (reference sequence). The CDR3 runs 15 residues. DNA of the CDR3: TGTGCCAGCACCACAGGACTAGCGGGCGCCGCTCCGCAGTATTTT. Protein sequence: CASTTGLAGAAPQYF.

As to this clonotype: Given a much more abundant clone one base away, this may be a read error. The chain is built from TRBV28 and TRBJ2-7; D not resolved. The ends were cut back, 2 bases at V and 5 bases at J, with 1 base in the middle. CDR1 and CDR2 from the germline V gene are MDHEN and SYDVKM. CDR3 length: 10 residues. CDR3 region: CASSLHEQYF. CDR3 DNA: TGTGCCAGCAGTTTACACGAGCAGTACTTC.

The chain couples TRBV6-2 or TRBV6-3 to TRBJ1-1, with 8 bases identical to TRBD1. Germline trimming cut 4 bases from V and 4 bases from J; bases unmatched to any gene: 8. Per the germline V gene, CDR1 is MNHEY and CDR2 is SVGEGT. This CDR3 contains 15 residues. As DNA, the CDR3 is TGTGCCAGCAGTTTCCCCGGTACAGGGGGCACTGAAGCTTTCTTT. Protein product: CASSFPGTGGTEAFF.

This clonotype was counted at least ten times. This rearrangement joins TRBV5-1 to TRBJ1-1; D might be TRBD1 (5 bases). CDR3 length: 13 residues. Germline CDR1 and CDR2: SGHRS and YFSETQ. Trimming left V 1 base short and J 4 bases short, with 8 bases between. The CDR3 region is CASSLSGGTEAFF. CDR3 DNA sequence: TGCGCCAGCAGCTTGTCCGGGGGCACTGAAGCTTTCTTT.

The V call is TRBV12-3 or TRBV12-4, the J call TRBJ2-3, with D perhaps matching TRBD2 (5 bases). Trimming took 3 bases from V and 4 from J, leaving 14 bases between them. This CDR3 is 15 amino acids long. Here the CDR3 DNA reads TGTGCCAGCAGTTTTAGGGAAGGGAGCGCAGATACGCAGTATTTT. Its protein product is CASSFREGSADTQYF.

This clonotype was seen repeatedly, ten times or more. J is TRBJ2-2 and V is TRBV3-1, with D maybe TRBD2 (5 bases). Looked up from germline, CDR1 is LGHDT and CDR2 is YNNKEL (reference sequence). V dropped 4 bases and J dropped 3 bases, with 15 bases sitting between them. The CDR3 spans 16 residues. The CDR3 region is CASSPVMDFYTGELFF. The CDR3 nucleotides are TGTGCCAGCAGCCCAGTTATGGACTTTTACACCGGGGAGCTGTTTTTT.

The chain joins TRBV7-8 to TRBJ2-7, with 8 bases aligning to TRBD1. The CDR3 length is 17 residues. The V gene end was trimmed by 5 bases and the J gene end by 6 bases; junction bases not matched to a gene: 18. Germline V CDR1 and CDR2: SGHVS, FQNEAQ. The CDR3 DNA is TGTGCCAGCAGCCCTCGGGGAGCAGGGGGCTCATCGTTCGAGCAGTACTTC. Its translation: CASSPRGAGGSSFEQYF.

The chain couples TRBV29-1 to TRBJ2-7, with a weak D call TRBD1 (6 bases). V lost 6 bases, J lost 3 bases, and 12 bases lay in between. The V gene's germline CDR1 is SQVTM and CDR2 ANQGSEA. The CDR3 has 12 residues. DNA of the CDR3: TGCAGCGTGGCCGGGACATTCTACGAGCAGTACTTC. The encoded protein is CSVAGTFYEQYF.

This clonotype was detected only once. This chain links TRBV19 with TRBJ1-1; D perhaps matches TRBD1 (5 bases). This CDR3 spans 17 amino acids. The ends were cut back, 7 bases at V and 4 bases at J, with 25 bases in the middle. Per germline, CDR1 LNHDA and CDR2 SQIVND (reference sequence). The CDR3 spells CASTPGPQQKGRTEAFF. The DNA of the CDR3 is TGTGCCAGTACCCCAGGGCCCCAACAAAAGGGGCGCACTGAAGCTTTCTTT.

This clonotype was seen a few times. The rearrangement joins TRBV27 to TRBJ2-1; TRBD2 agrees at 7 bases. The germline CDR1 and CDR2 sequences are MNHEY and SMNVEV (reference sequence). The CDR3 is 15 amino acids. V shed 2 bases and J 1 base; nucleotides not matched to a gene: 2. The CDR3 DNA is TGTGCCAGCAGTTTACTCGGGGGGTCCTACAATGAGCAGTTCTTC. This sequence encodes CASSLLGGSYNEQFF.

Remarks on this clonotype: Just one base apart from a much larger clone, this may be a read error. This CDR3 fails to terminate in the conserved phenylalanine or tryptophan, so it likely reflects a read error. V gene TRBV7-9 combines with J gene TRBJ2-3, with 8 nucleotides matching TRBD1. The CDR3 contains 12 residues. Germline CDR1 SEHNR, CDR2 FQNEAQ (reference sequence). After removal of 11 bases from V and 2 bases from J, the junction contained 3 bases not matched to a gene. The CDR3 loop is CALGQDTDTQYL. The CDR3 DNA reads TGTGCCTTGGGACAGGACACAGATACGCAGTATCTT.

In this sample, this clonotype turned up many times. The rearrangement joins TRBV28 to TRBJ2-5; D gene unclear. Germline V gives CDR1 MDHEN, CDR2 SYDVKM. The CDR3 loop spans 13 amino acids. The V gene lost 7 bases and the J gene lost 2 bases, with 11 bases spanning the gap. The CDR3 nucleotides read TGTGCCAGCAAACCGACCGGGCAAGAGACCCAGTACTTC. This translates into CASKPTGQETQYF.

This clonotype has just a few counts. This may stem from a read error, because a much larger clone lies one nucleotide away. The V call is TRBV5-3, the J call TRBJ2-7; a weak D match, TRBD1 (5 bases). TRBV5-3 is designated an ORF whose function remains uncertain. The CDR3 spans 16 residues. The CDR3 spells CASSLPMGRDPYEQYF. The CDR3 coding sequence is TGTGCCAGCAGCTTACCAATGGGCAGGGATCCCTACGAGCAGTACTTC.